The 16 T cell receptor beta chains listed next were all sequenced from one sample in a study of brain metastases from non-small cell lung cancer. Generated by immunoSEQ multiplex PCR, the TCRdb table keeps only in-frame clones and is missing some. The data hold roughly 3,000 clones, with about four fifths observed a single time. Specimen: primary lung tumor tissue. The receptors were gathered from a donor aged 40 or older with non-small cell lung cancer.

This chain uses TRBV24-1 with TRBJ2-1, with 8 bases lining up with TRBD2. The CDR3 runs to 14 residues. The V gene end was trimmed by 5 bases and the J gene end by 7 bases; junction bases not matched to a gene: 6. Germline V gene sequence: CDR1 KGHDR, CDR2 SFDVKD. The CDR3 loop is CATSASGGGNEQFF. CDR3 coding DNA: TGTGCCACCAGTGCCTCGGGGGGGGGAAATGAGCAGTTCTTC.

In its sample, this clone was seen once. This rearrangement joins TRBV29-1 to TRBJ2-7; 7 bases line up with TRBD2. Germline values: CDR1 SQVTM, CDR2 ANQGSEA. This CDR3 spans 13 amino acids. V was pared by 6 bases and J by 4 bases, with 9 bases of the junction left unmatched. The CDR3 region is CSVLGGEGYEQYF. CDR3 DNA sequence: TGCAGCGTCCTCGGAGGGGAGGGGTACGAGCAGTACTTC.

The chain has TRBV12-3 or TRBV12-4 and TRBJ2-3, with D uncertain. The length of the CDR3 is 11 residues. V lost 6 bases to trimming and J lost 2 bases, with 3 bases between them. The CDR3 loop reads CASRVTDTQYF. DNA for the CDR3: TGTGCCAGCAGGGTCACAGATACGCAGTATTTT.

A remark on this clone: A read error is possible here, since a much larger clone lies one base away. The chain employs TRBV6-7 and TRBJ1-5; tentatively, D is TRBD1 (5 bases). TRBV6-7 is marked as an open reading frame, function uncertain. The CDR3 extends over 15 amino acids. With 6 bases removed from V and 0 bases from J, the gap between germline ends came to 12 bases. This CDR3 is CASSQGDLSNQPQHF. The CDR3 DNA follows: TGTGCCAGCAGCCAGGGAGACCTTAGCAATCAGCCCCAGCATTTT.

The CDR3 DNA reads as TGTGCCAGCAAGCCCCATGAAGACGGTCATGGCTACACCTTC. Translation: CASKPHEDGHGYTF. The V and J genes are TRBV27 and TRBJ1-2; D gene uncertain. The V gene's germline CDR1 is MNHEY and CDR2 SMNVEV (reference sequence). The V end was cut by 7 bases, the J end by 6 bases, with 18 bases between. This CDR3 is 14 amino acids long.

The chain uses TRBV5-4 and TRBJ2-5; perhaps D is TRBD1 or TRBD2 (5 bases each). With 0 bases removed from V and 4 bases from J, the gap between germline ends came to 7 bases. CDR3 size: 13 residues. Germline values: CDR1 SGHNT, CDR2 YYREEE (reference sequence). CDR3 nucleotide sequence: TGTGCCAGCAGCTTGGGAGGGGCAGAGACCCAGTACTTC. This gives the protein CASSLGGAETQYF.

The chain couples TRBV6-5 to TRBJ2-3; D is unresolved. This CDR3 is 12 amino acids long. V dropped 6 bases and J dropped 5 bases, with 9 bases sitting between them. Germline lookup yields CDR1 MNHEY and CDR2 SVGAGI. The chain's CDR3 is CASRGTQDTQYF. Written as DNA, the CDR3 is TGTGCCAGCAGGGGTACCCAAGATACGCAGTATTTT.

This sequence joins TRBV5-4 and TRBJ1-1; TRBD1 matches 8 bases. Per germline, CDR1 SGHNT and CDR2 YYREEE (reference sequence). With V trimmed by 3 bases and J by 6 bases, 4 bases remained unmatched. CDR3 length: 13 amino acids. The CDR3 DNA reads TGTGCCAGCAGCTCAGGGGGCTGGGCTGAAGCTTTCTTT. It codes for CASSSGGWAEAFF.

Here the CDR3 reads CASSPSSGANVLTF. The DNA of the CDR3 is TGCGCCAGCAGTCCCAGCTCTGGGGCCAACGTCCTGACTTTC. The chain employs TRBV10-1 and TRBJ2-6, with unresolved D. V lost 5 bases, J lost 0 bases, and 5 bases lay in between. The germline V gene encodes CDR1 WNHNN and CDR2 SYGVQD (reference sequence). The CDR3 sequence is 14 residues long.

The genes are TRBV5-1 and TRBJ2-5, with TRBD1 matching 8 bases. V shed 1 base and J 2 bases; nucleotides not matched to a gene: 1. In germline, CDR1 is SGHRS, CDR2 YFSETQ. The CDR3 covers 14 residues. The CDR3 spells CASSLTGGQETQYF. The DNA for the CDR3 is TGCGCCAGCAGCTTGACAGGGGGGCAAGAGACCCAGTACTTC. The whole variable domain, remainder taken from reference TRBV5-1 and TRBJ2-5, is KAGVTQTPRYLIKTRGQQVTLSCSPISGHRSVSWYQQTPGQGLQFLFEYFSETQRNKGNFPGRFSGRQFSNSRSEMNVSTLELGDSALYLCASSLTGGQETQYFGPGTRLLVL.

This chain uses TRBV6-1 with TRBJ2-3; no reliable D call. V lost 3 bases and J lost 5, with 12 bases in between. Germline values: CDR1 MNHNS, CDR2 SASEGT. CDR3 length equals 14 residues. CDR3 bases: TGTGCCAGCAGTGAGGGTACCTGGGTAGATACGCAGTATTTT. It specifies CASSEGTWVDTQYF.

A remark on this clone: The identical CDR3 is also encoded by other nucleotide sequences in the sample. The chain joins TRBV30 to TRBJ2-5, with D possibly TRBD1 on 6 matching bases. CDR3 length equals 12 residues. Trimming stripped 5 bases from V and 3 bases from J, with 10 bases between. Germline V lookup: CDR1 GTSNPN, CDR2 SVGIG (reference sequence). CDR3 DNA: TGTGCCTGGGGGGGCAGGGAAGAGACCCAGTACTTC. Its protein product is CAWGGREETQYF.

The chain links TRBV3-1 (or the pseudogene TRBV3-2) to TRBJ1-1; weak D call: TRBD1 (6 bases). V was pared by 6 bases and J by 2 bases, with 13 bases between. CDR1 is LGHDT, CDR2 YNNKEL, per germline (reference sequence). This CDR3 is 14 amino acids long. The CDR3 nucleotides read TGTGCCAGCAGTCCTCGACAGGCTAACACTGAAGCTTTCTTT. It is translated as CASSPRQANTEAFF.

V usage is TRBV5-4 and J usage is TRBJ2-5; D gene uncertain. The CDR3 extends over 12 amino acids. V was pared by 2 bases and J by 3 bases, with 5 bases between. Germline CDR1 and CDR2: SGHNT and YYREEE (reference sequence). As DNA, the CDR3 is TGTGCCAGCAGCTTAGGCGAAGAGACCCAGTACTTC. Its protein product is CASSLGEETQYF.

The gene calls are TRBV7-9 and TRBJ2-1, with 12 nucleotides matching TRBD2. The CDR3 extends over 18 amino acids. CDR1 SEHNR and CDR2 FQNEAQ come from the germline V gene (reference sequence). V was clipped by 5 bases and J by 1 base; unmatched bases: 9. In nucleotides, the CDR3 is TGTGCCAGCAGCCGGACTAGCGGGGCATATCCATCCTACAATGAGCAGTTCTTC. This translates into CASSRTSGAYPSYNEQFF.

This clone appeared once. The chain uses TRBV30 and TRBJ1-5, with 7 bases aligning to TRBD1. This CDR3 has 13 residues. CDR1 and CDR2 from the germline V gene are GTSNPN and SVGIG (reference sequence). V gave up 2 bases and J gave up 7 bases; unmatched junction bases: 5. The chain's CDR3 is CAWSWDSRQPQHF. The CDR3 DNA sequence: TGTGCCTGGAGTTGGGACAGTCGCCAGCCCCAGCATTTT. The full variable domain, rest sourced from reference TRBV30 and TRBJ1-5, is SQTIHQWPATLVQPVGSPLSLECTVEGTSNPNLYWYRQAAGRGLQLLFYSVGIGQISSEVPQNLSASRPQDRQFILSSKKLLLSDSGFYLCAWSWDSRQPQHFGDGTRLSIL.